The rows below give T cell receptor beta chains drawn from one sample of a study of T-cell reconstitution after alpha-beta-depleted transplantation in children. TCRdb ran MiXCR on the PCR reads and lists one entry per CDR3 protein. The sample contains approximately 82,000 distinct CDR3 sequences, about 16% of which appear only once. The specimen comprised PBMCs, mostly from graft donor cells, sampled 180 days after TCRalphabeta/CD19-depleted stem cell transplant. These receptors all stem from a male patient aged 2-10 years who had a stem cell transplant for acute lymphoblastic leukemia, so the T cells may come from the graft donor. Both conserved end residues are trimmed from each CDR3. Fields, in order: J gene, V gene, CDR3 protein.

j_call: TRBJ2-7
v_call: TRBV7-9
cdr3_aa: ASSLLPDEQY

j_call: TRBJ2-5
v_call: TRBV12-3/TRBV12-4
cdr3_aa: ASSPHETQY

j_call: TRBJ2-2
v_call: TRBV20-1
cdr3_aa: SARGVDSRGTGELF

j_call: TRBJ2-7
v_call: TRBV13
cdr3_aa: ASSPGLYEQY

j_call: TRBJ2-2
v_call: TRBV19
cdr3_aa: ASVSGGAPGELF

j_call: TRBJ2-2
v_call: TRBV20-1
cdr3_aa: SARMFGGRQSLPNTGELF

j_call: TRBJ2-5
v_call: TRBV7-6
cdr3_aa: ASTLGLAGGGTKYQETQY

j_call: TRBJ2-7
v_call: TRBV7-9
cdr3_aa: ASSFRDHYEQY

j_call: TRBJ1-1
v_call: TRBV12-5
cdr3_aa: ASGIDSLNTEAF

j_call: TRBJ1-1
v_call: TRBV3-1
cdr3_aa: ASSQAWEGATTEAF

j_call: TRBJ2-1
v_call: TRBV28
cdr3_aa: ASMGQHNEQF

j_call: TRBJ1-3
v_call: TRBV12-3/TRBV12-4
cdr3_aa: ASKRNTIY

j_call: TRBJ2-7
v_call: TRBV15
cdr3_aa: ATLGNYYEQY

j_call: TRBJ1-5
v_call: TRBV12-3/TRBV12-4
cdr3_aa: ASSFTGEDQPQH

j_call: TRBJ1-1
v_call: TRBV2
cdr3_aa: ASSDRQGGTEAF

j_call: TRBJ2-7
v_call: TRBV5-1
cdr3_aa: ASSLSGTTSYEQY

j_call: TRBJ2-5
v_call: TRBV6-1
cdr3_aa: ASSQPSGGKETQY

j_call: TRBJ2-7
v_call: TRBV15
cdr3_aa: ATSRDPGTDYEQY

j_call: TRBJ2-1
v_call: TRBV7-6
cdr3_aa: ASSLALEGEGEQF

j_call: TRBJ2-3
v_call: TRBV7-9
cdr3_aa: ASSRLAGAVDTQY

j_call: TRBJ2-7
v_call: TRBV2
cdr3_aa: ASSEGTGDFYEQY

j_call: TRBJ2-6
v_call: TRBV5-1
cdr3_aa: ASSFWGGSGANVLT

j_call: TRBJ1-3
v_call: TRBV7-9
cdr3_aa: ASSDHQDSLGGNTIY

j_call: TRBJ2-7
v_call: TRBV25-1
cdr3_aa: ASSVTEEQY

j_call: TRBJ2-2
v_call: TRBV30
cdr3_aa: AWSGEMANTGELF

j_call: TRBJ2-3
v_call: TRBV20-1
cdr3_aa: SASVASGGFTDTQY

j_call: TRBJ2-7
v_call: TRBV12-3/TRBV12-4
cdr3_aa: ASTGDRGTYEQY

j_call: TRBJ2-1
v_call: TRBV7-9
cdr3_aa: ASSPGRGYEQF

j_call: TRBJ2-7
v_call: TRBV15
cdr3_aa: ATSRAARTRWAYEQY

j_call: TRBJ2-7
v_call: TRBV13
cdr3_aa: ASSLVGAGIPYEQY

j_call: TRBJ2-2
v_call: TRBV7-8
cdr3_aa: ASSPKDTYMNTGELF

j_call: TRBJ2-3
v_call: TRBV20-1
cdr3_aa: SARGQGADTQY

j_call: TRBJ1-2
v_call: TRBV12-5
cdr3_aa: ASGLGAGGDGEIYGYT

j_call: TRBJ2-7
v_call: TRBV29-1
cdr3_aa: SVEEGSYEQY

j_call: TRBJ2-7
v_call: TRBV29-1
cdr3_aa: SVVGGSAVYYEQY

j_call: TRBJ2-2
v_call: TRBV15
cdr3_aa: ATSPQGLTGPNTGELF

j_call: TRBJ2-7
v_call: TRBV4-2
cdr3_aa: ASSQVAPGLAGHEQY

j_call: TRBJ2-7
v_call: TRBV28
cdr3_aa: ASRTRDRAYEQY

j_call: TRBJ2-3
v_call: TRBV6-1
cdr3_aa: ASSEGQGTDTQY

j_call: TRBJ2-7
v_call: TRBV7-9
cdr3_aa: ASSLVEYHEQY

j_call: TRBJ1-6
v_call: TRBV6-5
cdr3_aa: ASRLLQGVMNSPLH

j_call: TRBJ2-6
v_call: TRBV7-9
cdr3_aa: ASSLPDHSGANVLT

j_call: TRBJ1-1
v_call: TRBV6-2/TRBV6-3
cdr3_aa: ASSSTRGGTNTEAF

j_call: TRBJ2-1
v_call: TRBV4-2
cdr3_aa: ASSQPPSSSYNEQF

j_call: TRBJ1-3
v_call: TRBV5-1
cdr3_aa: ASSLGDRAGNTIY

j_call: TRBJ2-7
v_call: TRBV5-1
cdr3_aa: ASRLLQGANEQY

j_call: TRBJ2-7
v_call: TRBV29-1
cdr3_aa: SANGDRGRYEQY

j_call: TRBJ2-2
v_call: TRBV4-1
cdr3_aa: ASSQPTGNTGELF

j_call: TRBJ1-4
v_call: TRBV15
cdr3_aa: ATSRDLGRNEKLF

j_call: TRBJ1-2
v_call: TRBV7-9
cdr3_aa: ASSHGGYGYT

j_call: TRBJ2-1
v_call: TRBV7-9
cdr3_aa: ASIPGQGNNEQF

j_call: TRBJ2-5
v_call: TRBV4-3
cdr3_aa: ASSQEIGGLRETQY

j_call: TRBJ2-7
v_call: TRBV12-3/TRBV12-4
cdr3_aa: ASSITSSYEQY

j_call: TRBJ2-7
v_call: TRBV29-1
cdr3_aa: SVVGQGTYEQY

j_call: TRBJ1-2
v_call: TRBV5-6
cdr3_aa: ASSQDRYNDGYT

j_call: TRBJ2-1
v_call: TRBV20-1
cdr3_aa: SARFDNEQF